Listed here are 16 T cell receptor beta chains from one sample, sequenced in a study of neurological immune-mediated disorders. MiXCR was run by TCRdb on the 5' RACE reads, yielding one entry per CDR3 protein. The sample records fewer than 85,000 distinct CDR3 sequences, less than 5.5% being singletons. Sample: PBMCs. The receptors shown here come from a woman aged 25 to 39 with multiple sclerosis.

This clonotype was seen many times. The chain has TRBV20-1 and TRBJ2-5; 7 nucleotides match TRBD2. From germline, CDR1 is DFQATT and CDR2 SNEGSKA (reference sequence). This CDR3 has 14 amino acids. With 5 bases clipped from V and 4 bases from J, the junction kept 10 bases outside the gene matches. CDR3 nucleotides: TGCAGTGCTGCAGCGGGGTCCCCGGGAGAGACCCAGTACTTC. Its protein product is CSAAAGSPGETQYF.

This clonotype has a count of ten or more. The chain combines TRBV20-1 with TRBJ2-7; D gene uncertain. Germline CDR1 DFQATT, CDR2 SNEGSKA (reference sequence). This CDR3 has 13 residues. With 5 bases removed from V and 9 bases from J, the gap between germline ends came to 20 bases. The CDR3 sequence is CSAPLRHPDAQYF. In nucleotides, the CDR3 is TGCAGTGCTCCTCTTAGGCACCCAGATGCGCAGTACTTC.

This clonotype was counted at least ten times. The V gene is TRBV5-1, the J gene TRBJ2-3, with a tentative D call TRBD2 (6 bases). V was clipped by 3 bases and J by 5 bases, with 10 bases between them. This CDR3 contains 13 residues. Germline-derived CDR1 and CDR2 are SGHRS and YFSETQ. The CDR3 coding sequence is TGCGCCAGCAGCTCTCCCGGGGGAGATACGCAGTATTTT. Translating it yields CASSSPGGDTQYF.

The sample holds many counts of this clonotype. The V and J genes are TRBV5-1 and TRBJ1-3, with D possibly being TRBD1 (5 bases). The germline CDR1 and CDR2 sequences are SGHRS and YFSETQ. The CDR3 is made up of 14 amino acids. The ends were cut back, 4 bases at V and 4 bases at J, with 12 bases in the middle. The CDR3 loop reads CASSEQANGNTIYF. DNA for the CDR3: TGCGCCAGCAGCGAACAGGCAAACGGAAACACCATATATTTT.

This clonotype was recorded at least ten times. V is TRBV5-6 and J is TRBJ1-5; D not certain. The CDR3 has 13 residues. Trimming left V 3 bases short and J 3 bases short, with 7 bases between. Germline assignment: CDR1 SGHDT and CDR2 YYEEEE. The CDR3 bases are TGTGCCAGCAGCTATAATGACAATCAGCCCCAGCATTTT. It yields the protein CASSYNDNQPQHF.

Many counts were recorded for this clonotype. V and J are TRBV4-1 and TRBJ1-4, with unresolved D. Trimming shortened V by 4 bases and J by 0 bases, and 12 bases separated the two germline ends. The germline gives CDR1 MGHRA, CDR2 YSYEKL. The CDR3 covers 16 residues. CDR3 protein: CASSPEGWATNEKLFF. CDR3 in DNA: TGCGCCAGCAGCCCAGAAGGGTGGGCAACTAATGAAAAACTGTTTTTT.

The chain links TRBV20-1 to TRBJ1-1; 7 bases are shared with TRBD1. Germline V lookup: CDR1 DFQATT, CDR2 SNEGSKA (reference sequence). The CDR3 extends over 14 amino acids. The V segment lost 5 bases and the J segment 5 bases; nucleotides outside the gene matches: 11. CDR3 protein: CSARPITGVTEAFF. Here the CDR3 DNA reads TGCAGTGCTCGACCGATCACAGGGGTAACTGAAGCTTTCTTT.

Many counts were recorded for this clonotype. The genes are TRBV28 and TRBJ2-1, with 10 bases matching TRBD2. V lost 2 bases, J lost 8 bases, and 6 bases stayed unmatched. This CDR3 has 15 residues. Germline lookup yields CDR1 MDHEN and CDR2 SYDVKM. The CDR3 sequence is CASSLPGTSADEQFF. The CDR3 DNA reads TGTGCCAGCAGTTTACCCGGGACTAGCGCCGATGAGCAGTTCTTC.

There are many counts of this clonotype. The V and J genes are TRBV6-5 and TRBJ2-2, with TRBD2 as a possible D gene (5 bases). Trimming cost V 5 bases and J 4 bases, with 14 bases left between them. The germline V gene has CDR1 MNHEY and CDR2 SVGAGI. This CDR3 is 15 amino acids long. This chain's CDR3 is CASSRLPPPTGELFF. The CDR3 bases are TGTGCCAGCAGTAGACTACCCCCGCCCACCGGGGAGCTGTTTTTT.

Many counts were recorded for this clonotype. J is TRBJ2-3 and V is TRBV20-1, with TRBD2 matching 11 bases. The length of the CDR3 is 14 residues. CDR1 and CDR2 from the germline V gene are DFQATT and SNEGSKA (reference sequence). Trimming at V came to 2 bases and at J to 7 bases, leaving 5 bases not matched to a gene. As DNA, the CDR3 is TGCAGTGCTAGACTAGCGGGGGGCAGGAATACGCAGTATTTT. This encodes CSARLAGGRNTQYF.

The chain joins TRBV5-1 to TRBJ2-2; D is unresolved. CDR3 length equals 15 residues. Trimming removed 0 bases from V and 2 bases from J, with 8 bases in between. Looked up from germline, CDR1 is SGHRS and CDR2 is YFSETQ. The CDR3 region has the DNA TGCGCCAGCAGCTTGGCGGCGGCCAACACCGGGGAGCTGTTTTTT. Translated, it gives CASSLAAANTGELFF.

At least ten counts were recorded for this clonotype. The genes are TRBV6-5 and TRBJ1-1; 7 bases line up with TRBD1. Per germline, CDR1 MNHEY and CDR2 SVGAGI. With 6 bases clipped from V and 0 bases from J, the junction kept 4 bases outside the gene matches. This CDR3 spans 14 amino acids. Here the CDR3 DNA reads TGTGCCAGCAGCCCGGACAGGCTGAACACTGAAGCTTTCTTT. Protein product: CASSPDRLNTEAFF.

With respect to this clonotype: The junction does not match germline at one end; this may be a read error. The chain has TRBV20-1 and TRBJ1-5; D might be TRBD1 (6 bases). This CDR3 spans 12 amino acids. Germline CDR1 is DFQATT and CDR2 is SNEGSKA (reference sequence). CDR3 nucleotides: TGCAGTGCTAGGACAGGCGGAAAGACCCAGAATTTT. Protein product: CSARTGGKTQNF.

This clonotype has at least ten counts. The chain is built from TRBV28 and TRBJ2-2; 13 nucleotides align to TRBD2. Trimming at V came to 3 bases and at J to 8 bases, leaving 3 bases not matched to a gene. This CDR3 is built from 15 residues. CDR1 and CDR2 (germline): MDHEN, SYDVKM. Here the CDR3 DNA reads TGTGCCAGCAGTTTCGGGACTAGCGGGACGGGGGAGCTGTTTTTT. This encodes CASSFGTSGTGELFF.

This clonotype was picked up many times. This chain links TRBV5-1 with TRBJ2-3; tentative D call: TRBD1 (6 bases). Germline V gene data show CDR1 as SGHRS and CDR2 as YFSETQ. This CDR3 has 16 residues. The V end lost 0 bases, the J end lost 0 bases, and 11 bases lay between the germline ends. CDR3 nucleotides: TGCGCCAGCAGCTTGGCCAGGGGAGCTAGCACAGATACGCAGTATTTT. Translating it yields CASSLARGASTDTQYF. Full variable domain (rest looked up from reference TRBV5-1 and TRBJ2-3): KAGVTQTPRYLIKTRGQQVTLSCSPISGHRSVSWYQQTPGQGLQFLFEYFSETQRNKGNFPGRFSGRQFSNSRSEMNVSTLELGDSALYLCASSLARGASTDTQYFGPGTRLTVL.

Ten or more counts support this clonotype. V is TRBV20-1 and J is TRBJ2-3; TRBD1 matches 7 bases. V was pared by 6 bases and J by 3 bases, with 3 bases of the junction left unmatched. The length of the CDR3 is 12 residues. The germline CDR1 and CDR2 sequences are DFQATT and SNEGSKA (reference sequence). The CDR3 reads CSAEDRTDTQYF. CDR3 in DNA: TGCAGTGCAGAGGACAGGACAGATACGCAGTATTTT.